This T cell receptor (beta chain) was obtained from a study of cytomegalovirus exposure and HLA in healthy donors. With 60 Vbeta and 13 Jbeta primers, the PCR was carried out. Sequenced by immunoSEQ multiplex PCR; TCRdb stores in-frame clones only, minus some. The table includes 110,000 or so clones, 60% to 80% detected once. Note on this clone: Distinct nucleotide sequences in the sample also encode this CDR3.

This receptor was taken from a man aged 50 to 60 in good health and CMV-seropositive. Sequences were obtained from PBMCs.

CDR3 DNA: TGTGCCAGCAGCCCGTATAATTCACCCCTCCACTTT. This codes for CASSPYNSPLHF. This chain connects TRBV5-5 to TRBJ1-6; D is uncertain. CDR1 SGHKS and CDR2 YYEKEE come from the germline V gene (reference sequence). V gave up 4 bases and J gave up 4 bases, with 3 bases separating them. CDR3 length: 12 amino acids.